The 20 T cell receptor beta chains below were found in one sample sequenced in a study of blood T cell repertoires in COVID-19. Sequenced by immunoSEQ multiplex PCR; TCRdb stores in-frame clones only, minus some. The table records under 100,000 clones, about four fifths of them present only once. The sequencing sample was made of peripheral blood. These TCRs come from a woman aged 40-49 years with active or convalescent COVID-19.

The chain employs TRBV6-2 or TRBV6-3 and TRBJ2-3, with a tentative D call TRBD2 (5 bases). The V gene's germline CDR1 is MNHEY and CDR2 SVGEGT. The CDR3 is made up of 19 amino acids. Trimming removed 2 bases from V and 0 bases from J, with 21 bases in between. CDR3 DNA sequence: TGTGCCAGCAGTTACGACTCTAGCCGAACTTGGACTAGCACAGATACGCAGTATTTT. It translates to CASSYDSSRTWTSTDTQYF.

This clone was recorded at least ten times. The V call is TRBV19, the J call TRBJ2-3; TRBD1 aligns across 8 bases. Per the germline V gene, CDR1 is LNHDA and CDR2 is SQIVND (reference sequence). CDR3 size: 14 residues. With V trimmed by 5 bases and J by 6 bases, 7 bases remained unmatched. The chain's CDR3 is CASSDRGHRDTQYF. In DNA, the CDR3 is TGTGCCAGTAGTGACAGGGGCCACCGGGATACGCAGTATTTT. The full variable domain, in which reference TRBV19 and TRBJ2-3 provide the parts outside the CDR3, is DGGITQSPKYLFRKEGQNVTLSCEQNLNHDAMYWYRQDPGQGLRLIYYSQIVNDFQKGDIAEGYSVSREKKESFPLTVTSAQKNPTAFYLCASSDRGHRDTQYFGPGTRLTVL.

V is TRBV10-1 and J is TRBJ1-5; D perhaps matches TRBD1 (6 bases). Trimming left V 7 bases short and J 1 base short, with 32 bases between. The CDR3 consists of 21 residues. Germline values: CDR1 WNHNN, CDR2 SYGVQD (reference sequence). The CDR3 DNA follows: TGCGCCAGCATTCAACTCACACAACAGGGCCTCCCTTGGAAAAGCAATCAGCCCCAGCATTTT. Its translation is CASIQLTQQGLPWKSNQPQHF.

The chain joins TRBV27 to TRBJ2-7; 9 nucleotides agree with TRBD1. CDR3 size: 17 residues. Germline loops: CDR1 MNHEY, CDR2 SMNVEV (reference sequence). The trim removed 4 bases at V and 6 bases at J, leaving 16 bases unmatched. CDR3 sequence reads: CASSSYMARDRAFEQYF. CDR3 bases: TGTGCCAGCAGTTCTTATATGGCCCGGGACAGGGCTTTCGAGCAGTACTTC.

J is TRBJ1-4 and V is TRBV9; possible D gene TRBD1, 6 bases. Germline CDR1 SGDLS, CDR2 YYNGEE. Trimming left V 0 bases short and J 5 bases short, with 8 bases between. The CDR3 totals 14 residues. The CDR3 DNA is TGTGCCAGCAGCGTAGGTCAGGGGAATGAAAAACTGTTTTTT. It translates to CASSVGQGNEKLFF.

The rearrangement joins TRBV2 to TRBJ2-7, with 10 nucleotides matching TRBD1. The germline V gene encodes CDR1 SNHLY and CDR2 FYNNEI. J lost 9 bases, V lost 6 bases, and 14 bases had no gene match. The CDR3 is made up of 15 amino acids. CDR3 nucleotides: TGTGCCAGCAGCCAATCGGGACAGGGGCCTCTGGGGCAGTACTTC. This sequence encodes CASSQSGQGPLGQYF.

This rearrangement joins TRBV29-1 to TRBJ2-2; TRBD2 aligns across 7 bases. The CDR3 extends over 14 amino acids. In germline, CDR1 is SQVTM, CDR2 ANQGSEA. V gave up 6 bases and J gave up 1 base; unmatched junction bases: 5. The CDR3 bases are TGCAGCGTGAAGCGGGGCCTGAACACCGGGGAGCTGTTTTTT. Encoded protein: CSVKRGLNTGELFF.

The CDR3 sequence: CASRKGLAETQYF. CDR3 sequence (DNA): TGTGCCAGTAGAAAGGGACTAGCGGAGACCCAGTACTTC. The rearrangement joins TRBV19 to TRBJ2-5; 10 bases align to TRBD2. Trimming took 6 bases from V and 5 from J; bases not matched to a gene: 3. The CDR3 has 13 amino acids. Germline CDR1 reads LNHDA; CDR2 reads SQIVND (reference sequence).

V is TRBV2 and J is TRBJ1-5, with D maybe TRBD1 (5 bases). Germline loops: CDR1 SNHLY, CDR2 FYNNEI. The CDR3 length is 16 residues. Trimming removed 2 bases at V and 12 bases at J, with 23 bases between. The CDR3 reads CASSETAWGRNELQHF. For the CDR3, the DNA is TGTGCCAGCAGTGAAACCGCCTGGGGCCGGAATGAGCTCCAGCATTTT.

The CDR3 is CASSPSAGSGQRAQYF. Here the CDR3 DNA reads TGTGCCAGCTCACCATCAGCGGGATCGGGCCAGAGGGCTCAGTACTTC. The gene calls are TRBV18 and TRBJ2-4, with TRBD2 identical over 7 bases. Per germline, CDR1 KGHSH and CDR2 LQKENI. This CDR3 spans 16 amino acids. V lost 2 bases, J lost 12 bases, and 16 bases stayed unmatched.

The chain combines TRBV19 with TRBJ1-1; 11 bases are a match to TRBD1. The CDR3 is 15 amino acids. Germline CDR1 LNHDA, CDR2 SQIVND (reference sequence). V lost 3 bases, J lost 5 bases, and 5 bases stayed unmatched. The CDR3 region has the DNA TGTGCCAGTAGTATCCCGGGGACAGGGGGAACTGAAGCTTTCTTT. It encodes CASSIPGTGGTEAFF.

The gene calls are TRBV28 and TRBJ1-6; TRBD1 agrees at 9 bases. The CDR3 runs 15 residues. Trimming took 5 bases from V and 5 from J; bases not matched to a gene: 4. Germline-derived CDR1 and CDR2 are MDHEN and SYDVKM. The CDR3 DNA is TGTGCCAGCAGTCAGTGGGACAGGGATAATTCACCCCTCCACTTT. It specifies CASSQWDRDNSPLHF.

The chain recombines TRBV18 with TRBJ2-7; maybe TRBD2 (5 bases). The CDR3 loop spans 12 amino acids. V gave up 3 bases and J gave up 4 bases, with 7 bases separating them. The germline V gene encodes CDR1 KGHSH and CDR2 LQKENI. CDR3 nucleotide sequence: TGTGCCAGCTCACCGGACTCTTACGAGCAGTACTTC. Its protein is CASSPDSYEQYF. Looking up the rest from reference TRBV18 and TRBJ2-7 gives the full variable domain: NAGVMQNPRHLVRRRGQEARLRCSPMKGHSHVYWYRQLPEEGLKFMVYLQKENIIDESGMPKERFSAEFPKEGPSILRIQQVVRGDSAAYFCASSPDSYEQYFGPGTRLTVT.

The J gene is TRBJ1-6, the V gene TRBV6-2 or TRBV6-3; D is unclear. Germline values: CDR1 MNHEY, CDR2 SVGEGT. With 2 bases removed from V and 8 bases from J, the gap between germline ends came to 4 bases. CDR3 length: 12 residues. The CDR3 sequence: CASSYRDSPLHF. In DNA form, the CDR3 reads TGTGCCAGCAGTTACCGAGATTCACCCCTCCACTTT.

In this sample, this clone turned up a few times. This sequence joins TRBV11-2 and TRBJ1-4; the match to TRBD1 covers 9 bases. Germline loops: CDR1 SGHAT, CDR2 FQNNGV. Losses at the gene ends were 3 bases for V and 4 bases for J; bases not matched to a gene: 3. The CDR3 spans 15 residues. The CDR3, as DNA: TGTGCCAGCAGCTTGGAGGGACAGGGTAATGAAAAACTGTTTTTT. It translates to CASSLEGQGNEKLFF.

This rearrangement joins TRBV19 to TRBJ1-2; D unresolved. This CDR3 has 12 residues. V shed 4 bases and J shed 3 bases, with 6 bases lying between them. Germline V gives CDR1 LNHDA, CDR2 SQIVND (reference sequence). The CDR3 DNA sequence: TGTGCCAGTAGTAAACGGGACTATGGCTACACCTTC. Protein: CASSKRDYGYTF.

The chain is built from TRBV7-7 and TRBJ2-5; TRBD1 aligns across 7 bases. The ends lost 4 bases at V and 0 bases at J; junction bases unmatched: 8. This CDR3 is built from 16 residues. Per the germline V gene, CDR1 is SSHAT and CDR2 is FNYEAQ (reference sequence). CDR3: CASSSAGGQYQETQYF. The CDR3 DNA sequence: TGTGCCAGCAGCTCTGCAGGGGGACAGTACCAAGAGACCCAGTACTTC.

Here the CDR3 DNA reads TGTGCCAGCAGTACCCGACAGAGCACAGATACGCAGTATTTT. It encodes CASSTRQSTDTQYF. The chain has TRBV27 and TRBJ2-3; tentatively, D is TRBD1 (5 bases). The CDR3 totals 14 residues. V was shortened by 5 bases and J by 0 bases, with 9 bases between the two germline ends. The germline gives CDR1 MNHEY, CDR2 SMNVEV (reference sequence).

V usage is TRBV12-5 and J usage is TRBJ2-1, with D perhaps TRBD1 (5 bases). Germline loops: CDR1 LGHNT, CDR2 FRNRAP. Trimming removed 1 base at V and 5 bases at J, with 9 bases between. The CDR3 spans 14 residues. CDR3 in DNA: TGTGCTAGTGGTTTGGGTCAGGGAAACAATGAGCAGTTCTTC. This codes for CASGLGQGNNEQFF.

A few counts support this clone. This chain joins TRBV5-3 and TRBJ2-3, with TRBD2 matching over 8 bases. TRBV5-3 is noted as an ORF with a role that remains uncertain. The CDR3 spans 18 residues. The trim removed 0 bases at V and 2 bases at J, leaving 11 bases unmatched. The CDR3 reads CARSLDSQAGAFTDTQYF. The CDR3 coding sequence is TGTGCCAGAAGCTTGGATTCCCAAGCGGGGGCCTTCACAGATACGCAGTATTTT.